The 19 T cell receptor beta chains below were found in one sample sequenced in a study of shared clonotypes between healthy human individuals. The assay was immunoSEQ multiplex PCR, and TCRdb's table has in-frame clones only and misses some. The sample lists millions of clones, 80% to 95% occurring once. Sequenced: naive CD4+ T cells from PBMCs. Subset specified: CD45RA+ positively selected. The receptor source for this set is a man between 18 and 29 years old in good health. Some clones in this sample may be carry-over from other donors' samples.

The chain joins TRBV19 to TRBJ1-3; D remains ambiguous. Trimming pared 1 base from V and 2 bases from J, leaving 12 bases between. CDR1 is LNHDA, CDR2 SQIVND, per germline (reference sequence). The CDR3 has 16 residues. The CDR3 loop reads CASSIGLVRAGNTIYF. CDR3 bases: TGTGCCAGTAGTATAGGCTTGGTTCGGGCTGGAAACACCATATATTTT. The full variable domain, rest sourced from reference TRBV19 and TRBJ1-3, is DGGITQSPKYLFRKEGQNVTLSCEQNLNHDAMYWYRQDPGQGLRLIYYSQIVNDFQKGDIAEGYSVSREKKESFPLTVTSAQKNPTAFYLCASSIGLVRAGNTIYFGEGSWLTVV.

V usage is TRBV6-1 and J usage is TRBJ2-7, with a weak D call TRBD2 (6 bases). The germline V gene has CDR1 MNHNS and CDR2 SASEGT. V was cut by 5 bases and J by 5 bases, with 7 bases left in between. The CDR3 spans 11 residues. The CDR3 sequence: CASSRLDEQYF. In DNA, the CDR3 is TGTGCCAGCAGTCGACTAGACGAGCAGTACTTC.

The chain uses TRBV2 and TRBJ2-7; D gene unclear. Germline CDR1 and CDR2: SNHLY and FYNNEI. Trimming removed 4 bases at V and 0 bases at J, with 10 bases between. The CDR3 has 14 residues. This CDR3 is CASSGQRLSYEQYF. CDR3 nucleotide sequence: TGTGCCAGCAGTGGGCAGAGACTCTCCTACGAGCAGTACTTC. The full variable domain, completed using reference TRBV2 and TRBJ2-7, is EPEVTQTPSHQVTQMGQEVILRCVPISNHLYFYWYRQILGQKVEFLVSFYNNEISEKSEIFDDQFSVERPDGSNFTLKIRSTKLEDSAMYFCASSGQRLSYEQYFGPGTRLTVT.

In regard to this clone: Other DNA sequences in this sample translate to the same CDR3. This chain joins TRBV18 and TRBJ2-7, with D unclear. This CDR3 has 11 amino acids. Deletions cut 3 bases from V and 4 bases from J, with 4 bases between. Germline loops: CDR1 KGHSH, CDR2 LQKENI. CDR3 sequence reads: CASSPGYEQYF. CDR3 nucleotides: TGTGCCAGCTCACCCGGTTACGAGCAGTACTTC. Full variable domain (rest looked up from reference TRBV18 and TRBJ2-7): NAGVMQNPRHLVRRRGQEARLRCSPMKGHSHVYWYRQLPEEGLKFMVYLQKENIIDESGMPKERFSAEFPKEGPSILRIQQVVRGDSAAYFCASSPGYEQYFGPGTRLTVT.

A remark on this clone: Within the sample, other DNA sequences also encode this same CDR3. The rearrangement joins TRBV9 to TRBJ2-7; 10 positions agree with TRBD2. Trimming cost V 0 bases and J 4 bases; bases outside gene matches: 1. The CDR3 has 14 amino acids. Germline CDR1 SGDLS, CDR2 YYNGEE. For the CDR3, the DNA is TGTGCCAGCAGCGTAGCTAGCGGGAGTTACGAGCAGTACTTC. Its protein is CASSVASGSYEQYF.

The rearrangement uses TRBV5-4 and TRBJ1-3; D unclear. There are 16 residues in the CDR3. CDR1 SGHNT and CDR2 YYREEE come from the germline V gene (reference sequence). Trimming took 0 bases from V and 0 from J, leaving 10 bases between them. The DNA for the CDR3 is TGTGCCAGCAGCTTGGATAGGTTCGCCTCTGGAAACACCATATATTTT. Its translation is CASSLDRFASGNTIYF. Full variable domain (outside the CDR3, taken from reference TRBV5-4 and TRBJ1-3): ETGVTQSPTHLIKTRGQQVTLRCSSQSGHNTVSWYQQALGQGPQFIFQYYREEENGRGNFPPRFSGLQFPNYSSELNVNALELDDSALYLCASSLDRFASGNTIYFGEGSWLTVV.

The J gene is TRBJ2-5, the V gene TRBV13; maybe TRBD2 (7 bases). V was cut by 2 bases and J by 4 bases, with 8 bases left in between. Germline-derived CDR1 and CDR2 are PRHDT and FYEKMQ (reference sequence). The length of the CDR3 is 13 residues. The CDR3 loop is CASSLRGAETQYF. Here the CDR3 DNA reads TGTGCCAGCAGCTTACGGGGGGCAGAGACCCAGTACTTC.

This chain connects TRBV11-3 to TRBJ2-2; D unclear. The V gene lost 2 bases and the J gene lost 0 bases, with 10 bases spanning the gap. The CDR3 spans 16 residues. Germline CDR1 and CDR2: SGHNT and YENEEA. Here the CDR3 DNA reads TGTGCCAGCAGCTTACGGGCAGGCTCGAACACCGGGGAGCTGTTTTTT. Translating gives CASSLRAGSNTGELFF.

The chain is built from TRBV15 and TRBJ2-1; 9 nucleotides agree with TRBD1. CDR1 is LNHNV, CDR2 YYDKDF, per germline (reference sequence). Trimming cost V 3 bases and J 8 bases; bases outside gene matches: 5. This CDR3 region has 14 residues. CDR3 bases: TGTGCCACCAGCAGCCGGGACAGGGCTCATGAGCAGTTCTTC. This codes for CATSSRDRAHEQFF.

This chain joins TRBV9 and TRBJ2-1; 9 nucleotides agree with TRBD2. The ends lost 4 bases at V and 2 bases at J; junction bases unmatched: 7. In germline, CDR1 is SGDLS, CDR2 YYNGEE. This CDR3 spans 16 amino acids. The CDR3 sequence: CASSTTSGSTYNEQFF. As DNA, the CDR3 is TGTGCCAGCAGCACGACTAGCGGCAGCACCTACAATGAGCAGTTCTTC.

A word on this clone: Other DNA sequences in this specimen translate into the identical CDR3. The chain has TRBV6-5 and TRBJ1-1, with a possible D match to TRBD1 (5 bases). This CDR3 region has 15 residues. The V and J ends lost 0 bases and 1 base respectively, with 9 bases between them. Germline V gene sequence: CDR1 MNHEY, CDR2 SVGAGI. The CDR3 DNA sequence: TGTGCCAGCAGTTACTCGGGGCAGGGGAACACTGAAGCTTTCTTT. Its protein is CASSYSGQGNTEAFF.

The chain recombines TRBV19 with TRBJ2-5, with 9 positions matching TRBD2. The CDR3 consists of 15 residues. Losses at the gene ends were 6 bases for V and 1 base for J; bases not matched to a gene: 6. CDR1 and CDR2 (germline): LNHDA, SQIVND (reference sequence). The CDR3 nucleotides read TGTGCCAGTAGGATGACTAGCGGTCGCCAAGAGACCCAGTACTTC. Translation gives CASRMTSGRQETQYF.

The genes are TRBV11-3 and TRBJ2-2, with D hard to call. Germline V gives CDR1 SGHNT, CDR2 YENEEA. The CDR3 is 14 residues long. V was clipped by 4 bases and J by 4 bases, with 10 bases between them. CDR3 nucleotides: TGTGCCAGCAGCTCAACAATGTTCACCGGGGAGCTGTTTTTT. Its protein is CASSSTMFTGELFF.

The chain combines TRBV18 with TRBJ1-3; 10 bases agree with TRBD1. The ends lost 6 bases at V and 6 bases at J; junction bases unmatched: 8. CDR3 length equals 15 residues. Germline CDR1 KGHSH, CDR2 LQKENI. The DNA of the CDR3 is TGTGCCAGCTCGCCGATGACAGGGGGCGAAAACACCATATATTTT. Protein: CASSPMTGGENTIYF. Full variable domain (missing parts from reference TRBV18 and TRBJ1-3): NAGVMQNPRHLVRRRGQEARLRCSPMKGHSHVYWYRQLPEEGLKFMVYLQKENIIDESGMPKERFSAEFPKEGPSILRIQQVVRGDSAAYFCASSPMTGGENTIYFGEGSWLTVV.

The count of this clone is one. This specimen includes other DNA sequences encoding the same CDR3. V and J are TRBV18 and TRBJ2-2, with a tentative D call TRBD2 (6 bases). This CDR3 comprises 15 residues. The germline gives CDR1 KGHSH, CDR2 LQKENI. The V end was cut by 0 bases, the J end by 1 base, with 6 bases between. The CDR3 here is CASSPPGGNTGELFF. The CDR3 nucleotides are TGTGCCAGCTCACCACCGGGAGGGAACACCGGGGAGCTGTTTTTT.

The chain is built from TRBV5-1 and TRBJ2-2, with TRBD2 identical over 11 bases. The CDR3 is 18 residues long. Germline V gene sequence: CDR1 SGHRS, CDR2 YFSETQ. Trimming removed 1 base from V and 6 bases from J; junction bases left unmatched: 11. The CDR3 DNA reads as TGCGCCAGCAGCTTGACTAGCGGGGGAAGTTATTCCCCCGGGGAGCTGTTTTTT. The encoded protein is CASSLTSGGSYSPGELFF.

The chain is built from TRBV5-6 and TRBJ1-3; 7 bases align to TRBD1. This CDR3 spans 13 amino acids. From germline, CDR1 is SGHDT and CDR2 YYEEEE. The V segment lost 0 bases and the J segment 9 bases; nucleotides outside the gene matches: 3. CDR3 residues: CASSLVRGGTIYF. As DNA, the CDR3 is TGTGCCAGCAGCTTGGTCAGGGGGGGCACCATATATTTT.

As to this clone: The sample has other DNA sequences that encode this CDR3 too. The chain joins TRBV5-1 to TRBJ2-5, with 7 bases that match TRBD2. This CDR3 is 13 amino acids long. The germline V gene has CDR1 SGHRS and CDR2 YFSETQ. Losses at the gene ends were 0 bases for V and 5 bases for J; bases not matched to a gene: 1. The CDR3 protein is CASSLAGGETQYF. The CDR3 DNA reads TGCGCCAGCAGCTTGGCCGGGGGGGAGACCCAGTACTTC.

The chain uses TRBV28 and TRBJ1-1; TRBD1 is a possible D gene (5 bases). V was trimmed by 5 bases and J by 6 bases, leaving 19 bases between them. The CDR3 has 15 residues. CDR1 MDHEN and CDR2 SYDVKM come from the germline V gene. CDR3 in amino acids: CASSIRTGGVSEAFF. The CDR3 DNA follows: TGTGCCAGCAGTATTCGGACCGGGGGAGTCTCTGAAGCTTTCTTT.